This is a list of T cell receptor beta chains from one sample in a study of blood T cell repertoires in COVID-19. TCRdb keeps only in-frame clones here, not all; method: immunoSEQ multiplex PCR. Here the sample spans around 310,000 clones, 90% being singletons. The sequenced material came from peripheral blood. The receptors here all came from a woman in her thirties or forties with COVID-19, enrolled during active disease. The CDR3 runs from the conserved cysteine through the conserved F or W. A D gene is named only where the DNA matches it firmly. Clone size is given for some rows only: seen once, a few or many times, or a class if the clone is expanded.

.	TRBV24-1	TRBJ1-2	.	CATSDHWGQGIDGYTF
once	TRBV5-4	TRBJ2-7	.	CASSNTYEQYF
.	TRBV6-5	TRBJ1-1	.	CASRAVDTEAFF
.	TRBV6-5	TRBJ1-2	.	CAGSNTPRAPYGYTF
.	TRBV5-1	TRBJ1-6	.	CASSLQVSVQGYNSPLHF
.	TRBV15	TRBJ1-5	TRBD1	CATSRDGTGGGQPQHF
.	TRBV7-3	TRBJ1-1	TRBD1	CASSEGTGGEAFF
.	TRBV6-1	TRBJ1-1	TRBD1	CASSEVLSRTGVGAFF
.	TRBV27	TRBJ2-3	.	CASSLPGGDTQYF
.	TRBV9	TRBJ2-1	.	CASSVGGTPRHEQFF
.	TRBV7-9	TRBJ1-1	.	CASSRLRARTDPEQSEAFF
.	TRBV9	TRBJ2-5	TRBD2	CASSVGPAGGAPYQETQYF
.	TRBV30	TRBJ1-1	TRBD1	CASYGTGGGNTEAFF
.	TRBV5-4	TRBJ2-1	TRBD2	CASSRSGEPAYNEQFF
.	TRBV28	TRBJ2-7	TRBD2	CASSLAGVAPYEQYF
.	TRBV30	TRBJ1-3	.	CAWTPNRDSGNTIYF
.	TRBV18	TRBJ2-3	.	CASSTPADTQYF
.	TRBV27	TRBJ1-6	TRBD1	CASRRAGGRGSPLHF
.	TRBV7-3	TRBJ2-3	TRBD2	CASSLAGGLGNTQYF
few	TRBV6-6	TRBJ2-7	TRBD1	CASSYWTGSNEQYF
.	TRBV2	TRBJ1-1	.	CASSQEGNTEAFF
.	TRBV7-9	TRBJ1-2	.	CASSLAGDFYGYTF
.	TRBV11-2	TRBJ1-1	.	CASSLGSGTMNTEAFF
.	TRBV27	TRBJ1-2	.	CASSLGGRGASYGYTF
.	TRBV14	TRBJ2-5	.	CASSQYPGAQYF
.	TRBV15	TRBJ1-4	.	CATSRGGGSNEKLFF
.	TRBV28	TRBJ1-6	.	CASSLPTGFGSPLHF
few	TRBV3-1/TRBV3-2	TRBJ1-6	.	CASSSYPEGSPLHF
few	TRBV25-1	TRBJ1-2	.	CASRTPTGDGYTF
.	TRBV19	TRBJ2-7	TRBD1	CASSMFTGQGFHEQYF
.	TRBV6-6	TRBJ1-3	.	CASSPSQGLSGNTIYF
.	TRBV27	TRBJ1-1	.	CASSLLGGTLYTEAFF
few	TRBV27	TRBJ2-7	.	CASSLSMRREQYF
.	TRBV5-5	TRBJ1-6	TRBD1	CASSLADDRGNSPLHF
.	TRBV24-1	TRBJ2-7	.	CATSGAGTYEQYF
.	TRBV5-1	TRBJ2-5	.	CASSLHSSASQETQYF
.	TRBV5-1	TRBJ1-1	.	CASSDVNRAVSEAFF
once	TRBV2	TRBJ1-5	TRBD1	CASSDGDSSNQPQHF
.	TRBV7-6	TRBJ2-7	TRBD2	CASSLASGLAGGYEQYF
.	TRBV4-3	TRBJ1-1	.	CASSQGQNTEAFF
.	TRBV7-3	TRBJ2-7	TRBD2	CASSPLAGGHEQYF
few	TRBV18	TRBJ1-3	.	CASSTLQGSGNTIYF
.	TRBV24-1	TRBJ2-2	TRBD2	CATSDYSGAGELFF
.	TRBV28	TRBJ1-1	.	CASSLLQGTGTEAFF
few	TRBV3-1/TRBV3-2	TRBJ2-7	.	CASSPFPFYEQYF
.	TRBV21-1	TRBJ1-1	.	CARNIGGTEAFF